The 27 T cell receptor beta chains below were found in one sample sequenced in a study of CD8+ T cells in alopecia areata. RNA, once extracted, was reverse transcribed into cDNA for use as the sequencing template. Sequencing used immunoSEQ multiplex PCR; TCRdb keeps in-frame clones, though not all of them. The sample yields fewer than 200,000 clones, 60% to 75% seen once. The sample's treatment: oral pan-JAK inhibitor, 5-10 mg twice daily. This material consisted of CD4+ T cells sorted from blood, taken at week 24, from a patient treated with tofacitinib. These receptors came from a human donor with alopecia areata.

This sequence joins TRBV4-2 and TRBJ2-6; D not certain. The CDR3 spans 16 residues. V shed 0 bases and J shed 0 bases, with 6 bases lying between them. Per germline, CDR1 LGHNA and CDR2 YNFKEQ. The CDR3 DNA follows: TGTGCCAGCAGCCAAGACAGCCTCTCTGGGGCCAACGTCCTGACTTTC. Its protein product is CASSQDSLSGANVLTF.

The chain carries TRBV6-5 and TRBJ2-7; TRBD1 agrees at 7 bases. Per germline, CDR1 MNHEY and CDR2 SVGAGI. CDR3 length: 15 residues. The trim removed 4 bases at V and 0 bases at J, leaving 6 bases unmatched. The CDR3 DNA sequence: TGTGCCAGCAGTTCCCCGGGACAGAGCTCCTACGAGCAGTACTTC. Protein: CASSSPGQSSYEQYF.

The chain has TRBV29-1 and TRBJ1-2; D is possibly TRBD1 (6 bases). Germline V lookup: CDR1 SQVTM, CDR2 ANQGSEA. V was clipped by 5 bases and J by 0 bases, with 10 bases between them. There are 13 residues in the CDR3. CDR3 in amino acids: CSVLRDTNYGYTF. As DNA, the CDR3 is TGCAGCGTTCTCCGGGACACTAACTATGGCTACACCTTC.

This chain links TRBV11-2 with TRBJ2-7; the D is unclear. Between the trimmed V and J ends, which lost 3 bases and 0 bases, there was a span of 9 bases. Germline CDR1 and CDR2: SGHAT and FQNNGV. This CDR3 is built from 14 residues. The CDR3 DNA sequence: TGTGCCAGCAGCTTTACCGGGTCCTCCTACGAGCAGTACTTC. Protein: CASSFTGSSYEQYF.

This chain uses TRBV4-1 with TRBJ1-3, with unresolved D. Deletions cut 4 bases from V and 0 bases from J, with 10 bases between. The CDR3 is 15 amino acids. Per germline, CDR1 MGHRA and CDR2 YSYEKL. In DNA, the CDR3 is TGCGCCAGCAGCCGTAGTACAGACTCTGGAAACACCATATATTTT. Its protein product is CASSRSTDSGNTIYF.

V usage is TRBV27 and J usage is TRBJ2-7; D might be TRBD1 (7 bases). The germline CDR1 and CDR2 sequences are MNHEY and SMNVEV (reference sequence). V was clipped by 3 bases and J by 2 bases, with 14 bases between them. This CDR3 is built from 15 residues. The CDR3 reads CASSFIPGGPYEQYF. The CDR3 region has the DNA TGTGCCAGCAGTTTTATCCCAGGGGGGCCCTACGAGCAGTACTTC.

This clone has more than one count but fewer than ten. The gene calls are TRBV27 and TRBJ2-5; no clear D. Germline V gives CDR1 MNHEY, CDR2 SMNVEV (reference sequence). The V end lost 3 bases, the J end lost 0 bases, and 8 bases lay between the germline ends. The CDR3 runs 14 residues. CDR3 region: CASSFAGYQETQYF. CDR3 in DNA: TGTGCCAGCAGTTTTGCCGGGTACCAAGAGACCCAGTACTTC.

This clone occurred a few times. The genes are TRBV29-1 and TRBJ1-1; D gene ambiguous. CDR3 length equals 14 residues. Looked up from germline, CDR1 is SQVTM and CDR2 is ANQGSEA. The V end lost 1 base, the J end lost 1 base, and 10 bases lay between the germline ends. CDR3 region: CSVEVGPENTEAFF. The CDR3 DNA is TGCAGCGTTGAAGTTGGACCCGAGAACACTGAAGCTTTCTTT.

The chain links TRBV30 to TRBJ2-2; D is unresolved. The CDR3 spans 13 residues. Germline-derived CDR1 and CDR2 are GTSNPN and SVGIG (reference sequence). V lost 5 bases, J lost 0 bases, and 7 bases lay in between. The CDR3 here is CAWDTSNTGELFF. Here the CDR3 DNA reads TGTGCCTGGGACACTTCGAACACCGGGGAGCTGTTTTTT. Combining the CDR3 with reference TRBV30 and TRBJ2-2 gives the whole variable domain SQTIHQWPATLVQPVGSPLSLECTVEGTSNPNLYWYRQAAGRGLQLLFYSVGIGQISSEVPQNLSASRPQDRQFILSSKKLLLSDSGFYLCAWDTSNTGELFFGEGSRLTVL.

The rearrangement joins TRBV2 to TRBJ1-2; a possible D gene is TRBD1 (6 bases). In germline, CDR1 is SNHLY, CDR2 FYNNEI. The CDR3 length is 12 residues. Trimming cost V 11 bases and J 5 bases, with 15 bases left between them. Here the CDR3 DNA reads TGTGCCGGAAACAGGGTAGATTATGGCTACACCTTC. As protein: CAGNRVDYGYTF.

CDR3 DNA: TGTGCCTGGAGACGGCAGGGGTTGGCCACTGAAGCTTTCTTT. The encoded protein is CAWRRQGLATEAFF. The chain carries TRBV30 and TRBJ1-1; perhaps TRBD1 as D (6 bases). This CDR3 spans 14 amino acids. The ends were cut back, 3 bases at V and 4 bases at J, with 15 bases in the middle. CDR1 GTSNPN and CDR2 SVGIG come from the germline V gene (reference sequence).

The chain links TRBV27 to TRBJ2-4; D remains unclear. The CDR3 totals 15 residues. V lost 5 bases and J 1 base, leaving 12 bases between the germline ends. Germline V CDR1 and CDR2: MNHEY, SMNVEV (reference sequence). Here the CDR3 reads CASSPNLRAKNIQYF. The CDR3 coding sequence is TGTGCCAGCAGTCCGAACCTACGGGCCAAAAACATTCAGTACTTC.

Regarding this clone: Other DNA sequences within the sample encode an identical CDR3. The V call is TRBV5-1, the J call TRBJ1-6; 9 positions agree with TRBD1. Trimming removed 4 bases from V and 9 bases from J; junction bases left unmatched: 5. The CDR3 runs to 14 residues. The germline gives CDR1 SGHRS, CDR2 YFSETQ. CDR3 in amino acids: CASSTGQGSSPLHF. CDR3 bases: TGCGCCAGCAGCACGGGACAGGGTTCTTCACCCCTCCACTTT.

In DNA form, the CDR3 reads TGTGCTAGTGGTTTAGGGCCGAACACTGAAGCTTTCTTT. It yields the protein CASGLGPNTEAFF. The chain couples TRBV12-5 to TRBJ1-1; no firm D call. The CDR3 loop spans 13 amino acids. Germline V gene sequence: CDR1 LGHNT, CDR2 FRNRAP. The ends were cut back, 3 bases at V and 1 base at J, with 6 bases in the middle.

This clone has more than one count but fewer than ten. The chain employs TRBV29-1 and TRBJ1-1; D is unresolved. Trimming pared 4 bases from V and 4 bases from J, leaving 13 bases between. The CDR3 spans 13 residues. Per the germline V gene, CDR1 is SQVTM and CDR2 is ANQGSEA. The DNA of the CDR3 is TGCAGCGTTGTCCTCCAGGTTTCCACTGAAGCTTTCTTT. As protein: CSVVLQVSTEAFF.

V is TRBV2 and J is TRBJ1-2, with D possibly TRBD1 on 6 matching bases. The CDR3 loop spans 16 amino acids. The ends were cut back, 8 bases at V and 0 bases at J, with 19 bases in the middle. Germline CDR1 is SNHLY and CDR2 is FYNNEI. CDR3 in amino acids: CASARDTDHPNYGYTF. In nucleotides, the CDR3 is TGTGCCAGCGCCCGGGACACCGACCACCCTAACTATGGCTACACCTTC.

The rearrangement links TRBV5-1 to TRBJ2-3, with D tentatively TRBD1 (6 bases). Per germline, CDR1 SGHRS and CDR2 YFSETQ. The length of the CDR3 is 15 residues. With 0 bases removed from V and 3 bases from J, the gap between germline ends came to 11 bases. DNA for the CDR3: TGCGCCAGCAGCTTGGACAGGGTGGGGACAGATACGCAGTATTTT. This gives the protein CASSLDRVGTDTQYF.

By share, this clone counts as medium-sized. The chain recombines TRBV19 with TRBJ2-2; D is undetermined. In germline, CDR1 is LNHDA, CDR2 SQIVND (reference sequence). Trimming stripped 2 bases from V and 4 bases from J, with 5 bases between. The CDR3 totals 13 residues. CDR3 loop: CASSISGTGELFF. DNA of the CDR3: TGTGCCAGTAGTATATCAGGCACCGGGGAGCTGTTTTTT. Drawing the rest from reference TRBV19 and TRBJ2-2, the complete variable domain is DGGITQSPKYLFRKEGQNVTLSCEQNLNHDAMYWYRQDPGQGLRLIYYSQIVNDFQKGDIAEGYSVSREKKESFPLTVTSAQKNPTAFYLCASSISGTGELFFGEGSRLTVL.

The J gene is TRBJ2-3, the V gene TRBV4-1; D is unclear. Germline loops: CDR1 MGHRA, CDR2 YSYEKL. The CDR3 runs 14 residues. The V and J ends lost 4 bases and 2 bases respectively, with 10 bases between them. CDR3 in DNA: TGCGCCAGCAGCCTGACTTTCAACACAGATACGCAGTATTTT. Translating it yields CASSLTFNTDTQYF.

This chain uses TRBV7-2 with TRBJ1-2; weak D call: TRBD1 (6 bases). This CDR3 has 15 amino acids. The germline CDR1 and CDR2 sequences are SGHTA and FQGNSA. V dropped 5 bases and J dropped 2 bases, with 15 bases sitting between them. CDR3 region: CASSPQGTANYGYTF. DNA of the CDR3: TGTGCCAGCAGCCCCCAGGGGACGGCGAACTATGGCTACACCTTC.

The gene calls are TRBV4-1 and TRBJ1-2; the D gene is possibly TRBD1 (6 bases). CDR1 is MGHRA and CDR2 is YSYEKL in the germline V gene. CDR3 size: 17 residues. Trimming removed 4 bases from V and 0 bases from J, with 18 bases in between. CDR3 in DNA: TGCGCCAGCAGCCCACCAACCAGGGGAAGGTCTAACTATGGCTACACCTTC. This translates into CASSPPTRGRSNYGYTF.

The rearrangement links TRBV5-1 to TRBJ2-2; D is tentatively TRBD1 or TRBD2 (5 bases each). CDR1 is SGHRS, CDR2 YFSETQ, per germline. Trimming left V 8 bases short and J 0 bases short, with 11 bases between. This CDR3 spans 14 amino acids. CDR3 sequence reads: CASGGLANTGELFF. The CDR3 region has the DNA TGCGCCAGTGGGGGTCTGGCGAACACCGGGGAGCTGTTTTTT.

This chain links TRBV9 with TRBJ1-6; D might be TRBD1 (5 bases). Germline lookup yields CDR1 SGDLS and CDR2 YYNGEE. The CDR3 runs to 13 residues. The V and J ends lost 4 bases and 13 bases respectively, with 15 bases between them. The CDR3 protein is CASSPGTALPLHF. In DNA, the CDR3 is TGTGCCAGCAGCCCGGGGACCGCCCTTCCCCTCCACTTT.

The chain recombines TRBV10-3 with TRBJ2-2; possible D gene TRBD1, 6 bases. This CDR3 spans 14 amino acids. The V end was cut by 10 bases, the J end by 3 bases, with 15 bases between. Germline-derived CDR1 and CDR2 are ENHRY and SYGVKD. The CDR3 sequence: CATLGQPYTGELFF. Written as DNA, the CDR3 is TGTGCCACGCTCGGACAGCCATACACCGGGGAGCTGTTTTTT.

The V and J genes are TRBV2 and TRBJ1-4; TRBD1 aligns across 8 bases. There are 15 residues in the CDR3. Losses at the gene ends were 6 bases for V and 0 bases for J; bases not matched to a gene: 3. Germline V gene sequence: CDR1 SNHLY, CDR2 FYNNEI. The CDR3 region is CASSMTGATNEKLFF. For the CDR3, the DNA is TGTGCCAGCAGCATGACAGGGGCAACTAATGAAAAACTGTTTTTT.

J is TRBJ2-5 and V is TRBV29-1; the D is unclear. The CDR3 is 11 amino acids. V was trimmed by 2 bases and J by 5 bases, leaving 6 bases between them. Germline V gene lookup returns CDR1 SQVTM and CDR2 ANQGSEA. CDR3: CSVELGETQYF. CDR3 nucleotides: TGCAGCGTTGAACTTGGGGAGACCCAGTACTTC.

The chain joins TRBV4-1 to TRBJ2-2; 10 bases line up with TRBD1. The germline CDR1 and CDR2 sequences are MGHRA and YSYEKL. Unmatched junction bases numbered 11, after V lost 2 bases and J lost 5 bases. CDR3 size: 18 residues. As DNA, the CDR3 is TGCGCCAGCAGCCAACGTCTCGGACGGGGACAGGGGACCGGGGAGCTGTTTTTT. It specifies CASSQRLGRGQGTGELFF.